The clone carrying this TCR beta chain showed up just a few times. The data were obtained in a study of Graves' ophthalmopathy and Graves' hyperthyroidism. Stable hyperthyroidism was defined by absence of ophthalmopathy within 18 months of follow-up. CDR1 GTSNPN and CDR2 SVGIG come from the germline V gene (reference sequence). The CDR3 runs 14 residues. Trimming removed 4 bases at V and 7 bases at J, with 16 bases between. Amplified TCR beta CDR3 regions were obtained using RNA transcripts as template. The library came from an HTBI-primed first-round RT-PCR and a second-round multiplex PCR. TCRdb reanalysed the multiplex PCR reads using MiXCR and keeps one entry per CDR3 protein. This sample carries 400,000 to 500,000 distinct CDR3 sequences, around 21% of them seen once, and the ten largest clones take roughly 3%.

The sequence was obtained from a woman between 18 and 29 years old with stable Graves' hyperthyroidism. Sequencing was carried out using peripheral blood. The chain joins TRBV30 to TRBJ2-2; the D gene is possibly TRBD1 (5 bases). CDR3 nucleotide sequence: TGTGCCTGGATTAGGCAGGGTAAATTCGGGGAGCTGTTTTTT. This encodes CAWIRQGKFGELFF.